These 18 T cell receptor beta chains were sequenced from one sample in a study of cytomegalovirus exposure and HLA in healthy donors. Amplification used 60 Vbeta primers and 13 Jbeta primers. The method was immunoSEQ multiplex PCR; TCRdb's version includes in-frame clones alone and lacks a portion of them. The sample shows over 100,000 clones, roughly a tenth of them seen only once. What was sequenced was PBMCs. Receptors originate from a man aged 35 to 55 in good health and CMV-seropositive.

This clone was seen a handful of times. The rearrangement joins TRBV18 to TRBJ2-7; 10 bases align to TRBD2. Germline CDR1 reads KGHSH; CDR2 reads LQKENI. Trimming took 5 bases from V and 0 from J; bases not matched to a gene: 4. There are 15 residues in the CDR3. CDR3 amino acids: CASSIGTSVSYEQYF. CDR3 sequence (DNA): TGTGCCAGCTCAATTGGGACTAGCGTCTCCTACGAGCAGTACTTC.

The sample holds a few counts of this clone. The genes are TRBV2 and TRBJ2-5, with D tentatively TRBD2 (6 bases). This CDR3 region has 14 residues. Germline V CDR1 and CDR2: SNHLY, FYNNEI. Trimming pared 6 bases from V and 4 bases from J, leaving 15 bases between. CDR3: CASRTGLSIETQYF. CDR3 bases: TGTGCCAGCAGAACGGGACTGTCCATAGAGACCCAGTACTTC.

The rearrangement joins TRBV27 to TRBJ1-5; no definite D call. CDR3 length equals 13 residues. The germline V gene encodes CDR1 MNHEY and CDR2 SMNVEV (reference sequence). Trimming shortened V by 2 bases and J by 9 bases, and 11 bases separated the two germline ends. CDR3 sequence reads: CASSLGREAPQHF. The DNA of the CDR3 is TGTGCCAGCAGTTTAGGACGGGAAGCGCCCCAGCATTTT.

This clone was found a few times. The J gene is TRBJ1-3, the V gene TRBV4-1; TRBD1 might be the D (5 bases). The CDR3 length is 15 residues. Between the trimmed V and J ends, which lost 4 bases and 2 bases, there was a span of 12 bases. The germline V gene has CDR1 MGHRA and CDR2 YSYEKL. CDR3 sequence reads: CASSRLGLPGNTIYF. Here the CDR3 DNA reads TGCGCCAGCAGCCGATTGGGACTCCCTGGAAACACCATATATTTT.

The chain carries TRBV4-1 and TRBJ2-3, with 7 positions matching TRBD2. The V gene end was trimmed by 5 bases and the J gene end by 6 bases; junction bases not matched to a gene: 8. The CDR3 totals 14 residues. CDR1 is MGHRA, CDR2 YSYEKL, per germline. The DNA of the CDR3 is TGCGCCAGCAGCTGGGGGGGGGTGAGGGATACGCAGTATTTT. Protein: CASSWGGVRDTQYF.

This clone came up a few times. The gene calls are TRBV27 and TRBJ2-7; no clear D. Deletions cut 5 bases from V and 2 bases from J, with 10 bases between. From germline, CDR1 is MNHEY and CDR2 SMNVEV (reference sequence). The CDR3 has 13 amino acids. In DNA form, the CDR3 reads TGTGCCAGCAGTAGCCAGGCTGCCTACGAGCAGTACTTC. Translating gives CASSSQAAYEQYF.

This clone was counted only a few times. At one end the junction does not follow the germline gene, possibly because of a read error. CDR3 in DNA: TGTGCCAGCAGTTCGGGACTACAGAGGACCTTC. Amino acid sequence: CASSSGLQRTF. The rearrangement joins TRBV6-5 to TRBJ2-7; 7 bases fit TRBD2. Germline V gene lookup returns CDR1 MNHEY and CDR2 SVGAGI. The CDR3 length is 11 residues.

The rearrangement joins TRBV28 to TRBJ2-1; 10 bases match TRBD2. CDR1 MDHEN and CDR2 SYDVKM come from the germline V gene. J gave up 5 bases and V 11 bases, and 6 bases lay outside the gene matches. This CDR3 spans 13 amino acids. This CDR3 reads CAALAGSDNEQFF. DNA of the CDR3: TGTGCCGCACTAGCGGGGAGCGACAATGAGCAGTTCTTC.

A word on this clone: Other DNA sequences in this specimen translate into the identical CDR3. The rearrangement links TRBV6-5 to TRBJ2-5; the D gene is possibly TRBD2 (6 bases). CDR1 and CDR2 from the germline V gene are MNHEY and SVGAGI. The CDR3 extends over 14 amino acids. Trimming shortened V by 5 bases and J by 1 base, and 11 bases separated the two germline ends. The CDR3 loop reads CASSDLGLQETQYF. In DNA form, the CDR3 reads TGTGCCAGCAGTGACCTGGGACTCCAAGAGACCCAGTACTTC.

Only a few counts were recorded for this clone. The chain joins TRBV12-2 to TRBJ2-1; TRBD1, as called in the table, went unchecked against the DNA. TRBV12-2 is tagged as a pseudogene. This CDR3 is 13 amino acids long. Written as DNA, the CDR3 is TGTGCAAGTCGCTTAGCGGCACCCAATGAGCAGTTCTTC. This codes for CASRLAAPNEQFF.

V and J are TRBV7-8 and TRBJ2-5; 9 nucleotides line up with TRBD2. V dropped 5 bases and J dropped 4; count of bases not matched to a gene: 11. The CDR3 spans 16 residues. Per the germline V gene, CDR1 is SGHVS and CDR2 is FQNEAQ. The CDR3, as DNA: TGTGCCAGCAGCCCACCGTTTCGAGCGGGAGGAGAGACCCAGTACTTC. Residues: CASSPPFRAGGETQYF.

The rearrangement joins TRBV27 to TRBJ1-4; 7 bases fit TRBD1. The CDR3 loop spans 18 amino acids. V shed 5 bases, J shed 2 bases, and the junction held 14 bases outside the gene matches. The germline V gene encodes CDR1 MNHEY and CDR2 SMNVEV (reference sequence). The CDR3 DNA is TGTGCCAGCAGTCCTCTAATAGGGGGCTCGGCTACTAATGAAAAACTGTTTTTT. It encodes CASSPLIGGSATNEKLFF.

The chain employs TRBV5-4 and TRBJ2-5; 7 nucleotides agree with TRBD1. Looked up from germline, CDR1 is SGHNT and CDR2 is YYREEE (reference sequence). The CDR3 covers 15 residues. V gave up 2 bases and J gave up 2 bases; unmatched junction bases: 6. The CDR3 DNA reads TGTGCCAGCAGCTTCAGGGACAGAGAACAAGAGACCCAGTACTTC. Translating gives CASSFRDREQETQYF.

The chain employs TRBV5-5 and TRBJ2-3, with D possibly matching TRBD2 (5 bases). Germline assignment: CDR1 SGHKS and CDR2 YYEKEE (reference sequence). V lost 0 bases, J lost 4 bases, and 12 bases lay in between. The CDR3 is 15 amino acids. The CDR3 region is CASSLAGVRADTQYF. The CDR3 coding sequence is TGTGCCAGCAGCTTGGCCGGGGTAAGAGCAGATACGCAGTATTTT.

This clone was found a few times. The gene calls are TRBV21-1 and TRBJ1-2. TRBV21-1 is flagged as a pseudogene. This CDR3 is 10 amino acids long. This chain's CDR3 is CASSTLRYTF. The DNA for the CDR3 is TGTGCCAGCAGCACCCTCCGCTACACCTTC.

This rearrangement joins TRBV27 to TRBJ2-2, with 8 nucleotides matching TRBD2. V lost 1 base and J lost 4; bases outside the gene matches: 11. CDR1 and CDR2 (germline): MNHEY, SMNVEV (reference sequence). The CDR3 is made up of 18 amino acids. The CDR3 DNA reads as TGTGCCAGCAGTTTATTGGGAGGAGCGGGAGATGGCACCGGGGAGCTGTTTTTT. This codes for CASSLLGGAGDGTGELFF.

In this sample, this clone turned up a few times. The chain has TRBV6-1 and TRBJ2-7; TRBD2 is a possible D gene (5 bases). The germline V gene has CDR1 MNHNS and CDR2 SASEGT. Trimming removed 0 bases at V and 1 base at J, with 10 bases between. CDR3 length: 15 residues. The CDR3 nucleotides are TGTGCCAGCAGTGAAGCTGAGGGTGGGTCCTACGAGCAGTACTTC. This sequence encodes CASSEAEGGSYEQYF.

This clone has only a few counts. This chain connects TRBV27 to TRBJ2-1; D call uncertain. CDR3 length equals 14 residues. Trimming pared 6 bases from V and 9 bases from J, leaving 18 bases between. CDR1 and CDR2 from the germline V gene are MNHEY and SMNVEV (reference sequence). CDR3 DNA: TGTGCCAGCAGCCACCAAGGAGCTGAGGCTGAGCAGTTCTTC. Encoded protein: CASSHQGAEAEQFF.